These 21 T cell receptor beta chains were sequenced from one sample in a study of shared clonotypes between healthy human individuals. Data came from immunoSEQ multiplex PCR; TCRdb stores just in-frame clones and leaves some out. The sample lists some 900,000 clones, around three quarters occurring once. Sequencing input: memory CD4+ T cells sorted from blood. Subset here: CD45RA-negative fraction. The receptors were gathered from a man younger than 35 in good health.

This clone has more than one count but fewer than ten. This chain's CDR3 is CASTQGPDTEAFF. The CDR3 DNA reads TGTGCCAGCACACAGGGGCCAGACACTGAAGCTTTCTTT. The J gene is TRBJ1-1, the V gene TRBV7-6, with 7 positions matching TRBD1. V gave up 7 bases and J gave up 3 bases; unmatched junction bases: 5. The CDR3 sequence is 13 residues long. Germline-derived CDR1 and CDR2 are SGHVS and FNYEAQ.

This clone was observed a few times. The rearrangement joins TRBV10-3 to TRBJ2-7; tentative D call: TRBD1 (6 bases). The V end lost 8 bases, the J end lost 3 bases, and 8 bases lay between the germline ends. Germline values: CDR1 ENHRY, CDR2 SYGVKD. The CDR3 loop spans 11 amino acids. This CDR3 is CAIRQDYEQYF. As DNA, the CDR3 is TGTGCCATCCGACAGGACTACGAGCAGTACTTC.

This clone occurred many times. Other nucleotide sequences in the sample specify the same CDR3. The chain combines TRBV18 with TRBJ1-4; D unclear. Per the germline V gene, CDR1 is KGHSH and CDR2 is LQKENI. Trimming cost V 4 bases and J 0 bases, with 9 bases left between them. This CDR3 is built from 15 residues. CDR3 nucleotides: TGTGCCAGCTCACGTGGGATTGCAACTAATGAAAAACTGTTTTTT. Its translation is CASSRGIATNEKLFF.

V is TRBV2 and J is TRBJ1-6; D is uncertain. Germline CDR1 reads SNHLY; CDR2 reads FYNNEI. V lost 8 bases and J 0 bases, leaving 8 bases between the germline ends. The CDR3 length is 14 residues. CDR3 coding DNA: TGTGCCAGCGGTAGAAACTCCTATAATTCACCCCTCCACTTT. Translation gives CASGRNSYNSPLHF.

This clone was counted once. The V and J genes are TRBV6-5 and TRBJ1-3; 9 bases match TRBD1. Germline lookup yields CDR1 MNHEY and CDR2 SVGAGI. The V and J ends lost 4 bases and 6 bases, in that order; junction bases with no gene match: 4. CDR3 length equals 14 residues. CDR3 DNA sequence: TGTGCCAGCAGTTTAGGACAGGGGTTAAACACCATATATTTT. This translates into CASSLGQGLNTIYF.

The chain uses TRBV6-1 and TRBJ1-5, with D unclear. Deletions cut 4 bases from V and 1 base from J, with 5 bases between. This CDR3 is 13 amino acids long. The germline CDR1 and CDR2 sequences are MNHNS and SASEGT. CDR3 amino acids: CASSAVSNQPQHF. The CDR3 nucleotides are TGTGCCAGCAGTGCCGTGAGCAATCAGCCCCAGCATTTT.

This chain uses TRBV19 with TRBJ1-1, with D unclear. V was clipped by 10 bases and J by 2 bases, with 20 bases between them. The CDR3 loop spans 15 amino acids. Germline V gives CDR1 LNHDA, CDR2 SQIVND (reference sequence). The CDR3 reads CATITSGKGNTEAFF. The CDR3 DNA is TGTGCCACTATTACTTCAGGAAAAGGTAACACTGAAGCTTTCTTT.

This chain links TRBV6-4 with TRBJ1-3; D call uncertain. Trimming removed 0 bases from V and 3 bases from J, with 15 bases in between. This CDR3 region has 17 residues. CDR1 and CDR2 from the germline V gene are MRHNA and SNTAGT. The CDR3 reads CASSDSIFWSIGNTIYF. The CDR3 DNA follows: TGTGCCAGCAGTGACTCGATATTTTGGTCGATTGGAAACACCATATATTTT.

The chain uses TRBV27 and TRBJ2-6; 9 bases align to TRBD2. This CDR3 spans 17 amino acids. Germline assignment: CDR1 MNHEY and CDR2 SMNVEV (reference sequence). Losses at the gene ends were 6 bases for V and 0 bases for J; bases not matched to a gene: 6. The CDR3 DNA is TGTGCCAGCAGCATGGGACTAGCCAGCTCTGGGGCCAACGTCCTGACTTTC. Residues: CASSMGLASSGANVLTF.

This clone was picked up a small number of times. The chain recombines TRBV7-2 with TRBJ2-1; D is perhaps TRBD2 (5 bases). V was trimmed by 3 bases and J by 4 bases, leaving 10 bases between them. The CDR3 is made up of 14 amino acids. Germline V gene lookup returns CDR1 SGHTA and CDR2 FQGNSA. The CDR3 is CASSFRGPYNEQFF. In nucleotides, the CDR3 is TGTGCCAGCAGCTTTCGCGGGCCATACAATGAGCAGTTCTTC.

This chain's CDR3 is CASSAMGHGSRTGELFF. The DNA of the CDR3 is TGTGCCAGCAGCGCAATGGGACACGGTAGTCGCACCGGGGAGCTGTTTTTT. The chain is built from TRBV9 and TRBJ2-2; D perhaps matches TRBD1 (6 bases). CDR3 size: 17 residues. CDR1 SGDLS and CDR2 YYNGEE come from the germline V gene. Trimming shortened V by 3 bases and J by 4 bases, and 19 bases separated the two germline ends.

This chain links TRBV19 with TRBJ2-1; 8 bases line up with TRBD1. CDR1 LNHDA and CDR2 SQIVND come from the germline V gene (reference sequence). This CDR3 is 14 amino acids long. J lost 6 bases, V lost 3 bases, and 4 bases had no gene match. The CDR3 loop is CASSINRGANEQFF. Here the CDR3 DNA reads TGTGCCAGTAGTATCAACAGGGGGGCCAATGAGCAGTTCTTC.

This clone showed up many times. The chain carries TRBV10-2 and TRBJ2-2, with TRBD2 identical over 12 bases. The trim removed 7 bases at V and 4 bases at J, leaving 7 bases unmatched. Germline CDR1 WSHSY, CDR2 SAAADI. The CDR3 runs to 16 residues. CDR3 residues: CASTTSGSRITGELFF. Here the CDR3 DNA reads TGCGCCAGCACGACTAGCGGGAGTAGGATCACCGGGGAGCTGTTTTTT.

The V gene is TRBV5-4, the J gene TRBJ1-2; 8 nucleotides align to TRBD1. The V gene end was trimmed by 4 bases and the J gene end by 6 bases; junction bases not matched to a gene: 2. This CDR3 is built from 12 residues. In germline, CDR1 is SGHNT, CDR2 YYREEE (reference sequence). The CDR3 here is CASSMGQDGYTF. The CDR3 region has the DNA TGTGCCAGCAGCATGGGACAGGATGGCTACACCTTC.

The chain is built from TRBV5-4 and TRBJ2-2, with D perhaps matching TRBD1 or TRBD2 (5 bases each). The V and J ends lost 0 bases and 1 base respectively, with 10 bases between them. CDR1 SGHNT and CDR2 YYREEE come from the germline V gene (reference sequence). This CDR3 has 16 residues. This CDR3 is CASSLGRGRNTGELFF. Written as DNA, the CDR3 is TGTGCCAGCAGCTTGGGCCGGGGACGGAACACCGGGGAGCTGTTTTTT.

The chain employs TRBV6-1 and TRBJ2-7; D is undetermined. CDR3 length: 14 amino acids. V was pared by 6 bases and J by 2 bases, with 14 bases between. From germline, CDR1 is MNHNS and CDR2 SASEGT. CDR3 loop: CASRASRKPYEQYF. The CDR3 DNA reads as TGTGCCAGCAGGGCGAGTCGCAAACCCTACGAGCAGTACTTC.

The V gene is TRBV5-1, the J gene TRBJ1-4; TRBD1 agrees at 10 bases. This CDR3 is 16 amino acids long. From germline, CDR1 is SGHRS and CDR2 YFSETQ. Trimming removed 4 bases from V and 5 bases from J; junction bases left unmatched: 8. The CDR3 spells CASSVAPGQGNEKLFF. CDR3 in DNA: TGCGCCAGCAGCGTGGCTCCGGGACAGGGGAATGAAAAACTGTTTTTT.

This clone was detected only once. The chain recombines TRBV19 with TRBJ2-2; 9 positions match TRBD1. The germline V gene encodes CDR1 LNHDA and CDR2 SQIVND (reference sequence). This CDR3 has 15 amino acids. With V trimmed by 8 bases and J by 4 bases, 8 bases remained unmatched. DNA of the CDR3: TGTGCCAGTCGCCGGGACAGGGTTTCCACCGGGGAGCTGTTTTTT. Encoded protein: CASRRDRVSTGELFF.

This clone showed up just a few times. This chain links TRBV6-6 with TRBJ1-6, with D unresolved. CDR3 size: 14 residues. The V end was cut by 2 bases, the J end by 8 bases, with 10 bases between. CDR1 and CDR2 from the germline V gene are MNHNY and SVGAGI (reference sequence). The CDR3 protein is CASSYVGRDSPLHF. The CDR3 DNA reads TGTGCCAGCAGTTACGTGGGGAGGGATTCACCCCTCCACTTT.

The V call is TRBV27, the J call TRBJ1-5; D is possibly TRBD1 (5 bases). Germline CDR1 reads MNHEY; CDR2 reads SMNVEV (reference sequence). This CDR3 is 16 amino acids long. Trimming stripped 2 bases from V and 2 bases from J, with 13 bases between. CDR3 DNA sequence: TGTGCCAGCAGTTTACTGGGGGTGAGGGGCAATCAGCCCCAGCATTTT. The encoded protein is CASSLLGVRGNQPQHF.

This clone was seen once. The genes are TRBV29-1 and TRBJ2-7; no clear D. The CDR3 is 13 residues long. V lost 8 bases and J 3 bases, leaving 17 bases between the germline ends. The germline CDR1 and CDR2 sequences are SQVTM and ANQGSEA. In DNA, the CDR3 is TGCAGCTTCCTAAGAGTCGGGTTCTACGAGCAGTACTTC. Translation gives CSFLRVGFYEQYF.